What follows are 18 T cell receptor beta chains derived from one specimen sequenced in a study of tissue T cells after allogeneic stem cell transplantation. The table came from immunoSEQ multiplex PCR; TCRdb's copy has only in-frame clones and leaves some out. The sample has roughly 8,700 clones, about 42% seen once. Indicated time point: mouse harvest day 7 after allogeneic transplant. Each mouse received 10^7 T-cell-depleted marrow cells plus 10^6 splenic CD5+ T cells by tail vein. The sequencing input was gut tissue. The receptor set was obtained from a female BALB/c mouse given C57BL/6 T cells with graft-versus-host disease after an allogeneic hematopoietic cell transplant.

The table lists this clone with a few counts. The gene symbols are mouse symbols. The read is 1 residue too short to cover the CDR3 end, so that end is filled in from the germline J gene. The chain employs TRBV2 and TRBJ1-4, with D perhaps TRBD1 (5 bases). The germline CDR1 and CDR2 sequences are LGHNA and YSYQKL. Trimming removed 2 bases at V and 2 bases at J, with 9 bases between. The CDR3 contains 15 residues. CDR3 DNA (partial): TGTGCCAGCAGCCAAAGACAGATATCCAACGAAAGATTATTT. The encoded protein is CASSQRQISNERLF. The full CDR3 protein reads CASSQRQISNERLFF.

On this clone: Gene names denote mouse genes. The CDR3 extends 1 residue past the end of the read, so its final part is completed from the germline J gene. This chain uses TRBV26 with TRBJ2-5; D is unresolved. V shed 5 bases and J shed 4 bases, with 4 bases lying between them. This CDR3 spans 11 amino acids. Germline V gives CDR1 KGHPV, CDR2 FQNQEV (reference sequence). CDR3: CASSIKDTQYF. Partial CDR3 DNA: TGTGCCAGCAGTATAAAAGACACCCAGTAC.

Turning to this clone: Mouse gene names and germline throughout. The sequenced fragment ends 1 residue before the CDR3 boundary, so the rest is inferred from the germline J gene. Other nucleotide sequences in the sample specify the same CDR3. The chain combines TRBV13-2 with TRBJ2-1; TRBD2 is a possible D gene (6 bases). Trimming removed 2 bases at V and 3 bases at J, with 9 bases between. This CDR3 has 14 residues. From germline, CDR1 is NNHNN and CDR2 SYGAGS (reference sequence). Incomplete CDR3 DNA: TGTGCCAGCGGTGACTGGGGCCTCTATGCTGAGCAGTTC. It encodes CASGDWGLYAEQF. The whole CDR3 protein is CASGDWGLYAEQFF.

In its sample, this clone was seen once. The genes are named according to mouse. The CDR3 is cut off 1 residue early in the read; its end comes from the germline J gene. V gene TRBV4 combines with J gene TRBJ2-5, with D perhaps matching TRBD1 or TRBD2 (5 bases each). Germline V gene data show CDR1 as LGHDT and CDR2 as YNNKQL (reference sequence). The CDR3 extends over 14 amino acids. V was cut by 5 bases and J by 2 bases, with 11 bases left in between. The CDR3 reads CASSPGWGQDTQYF. CDR3 bases read: TGTGCCAGCAGCCCAGGGTGGGGCCAAGACACCCAGTAC.

This clone was observed a handful of times. Each gene name is a mouse one. Coverage ceases 1 residue before the CDR3 finishes, and the germline J gene fills in the end. The chain has TRBV13-2 and TRBJ2-7, with 8 nucleotides matching TRBD1. CDR1 is NNHNN and CDR2 is SYGAGS in the germline V gene (reference sequence). There are 11 residues in the CDR3. V lost 5 bases, J lost 5 bases, and 0 bases stayed unmatched. CDR3 sequence reads: CASGDRDEQYF. The part of the CDR3 DNA that was read is TGTGCCAGCGGGGACAGGGATGAACAGTAC.

To note about this clone: The germline and genes are mouse ones. The missing CDR3 end, 1 residue past where the read stops, is filled in from the germline J gene. The V and J genes are TRBV26 and TRBJ1-4; D is ambiguous. With 3 bases removed from V and 4 bases from J, the gap between germline ends came to 9 bases. CDR1 is KGHPV, CDR2 FQNQEV, per germline (reference sequence). This CDR3 comprises 14 residues. CDR3 DNA, as far as it was read: TGTGCCAGCAGTCTTCAGTCCTTCAACGAAAGATTATTT. This gives the protein CASSLQSFNERLF. The full CDR3 reads CASSLQSFNERLFF.

This clone was counted between two and nine times. The genes are named according to mouse. Incomplete CDR3 DNA: TGTGCAAGCAGCTTCTACTGGGGGGGGAACTATGAACAGTAC. This gives the protein CASSFYWGGNYEQY. The complete CDR3 sequence is CASSFYWGGNYEQYF. V usage is TRBV16 and J usage is TRBJ2-7; TRBD2 matches at 10 bases. The read falls 1 residue short of the CDR3 end, and the missing part is taken from the germline J gene. Losses at the gene ends were 3 bases for V and 3 bases for J; bases not matched to a gene: 5. The CDR3 is 15 amino acids. From germline, CDR1 is SGHSA and CDR2 FRNQAP.

The count of this clone is one. Each gene name is a mouse one. The read ends 1 residue shy of where the CDR3 ends; the end is completed using the germline J gene. The chain joins TRBV26 to TRBJ2-5; a possible D gene is TRBD1 (6 bases). The CDR3 covers 14 residues. The germline gives CDR1 KGHPV, CDR2 FQNQEV (reference sequence). V was pared by 0 bases and J by 5 bases, with 9 bases between. Partial CDR3 DNA: TGTGCCAGCAGTCTGTCGAACAGGGCAGACACCCAGTAC. Translated: CASSLSNRADTQY. The whole CDR3 is CASSLSNRADTQYF.

For this clone: Gene names denote mouse genes. The CDR3 is cut off 1 residue early in the read; its end comes from the germline J gene. This chain links TRBV12-1 with TRBJ2-2; D may match TRBD1 or TRBD2 (5 bases each). The V end was cut by 0 bases, the J end by 1 base, with 8 bases between. Germline V lookup: CDR1 SGHSN, CDR2 HYEKVE. The CDR3 has 15 residues. This chain's CDR3 is CASSLEGRNTGQLYF. CDR3 DNA, as far as it was read: TGTGCCAGCTCTCTCGAGGGGCGAAACACCGGGCAGCTCTAC.

A note on this clone: The genes and germline here are from mouse. The read gets to within 1 residue of the CDR3 end, and the germline J gene fills in the rest. This chain joins TRBV13-1 and TRBJ1-2, with 9 positions matching TRBD1. The CDR3 contains 13 residues. The germline V gene has CDR1 NSHNY and CDR2 SYGAGN. The trim removed 5 bases at V and 4 bases at J, leaving 3 bases unmatched. The CDR3 reads CASSAGQGSDYTF. The sequenced part of the CDR3 DNA is TGTGCCAGCAGCGCGGGACAGGGCTCCGACTACACC.

Regarding this clone: Genes and germline are mouse. The missing CDR3 end, 1 residue past where the read stops, is filled in from the germline J gene. This chain joins TRBV26 and TRBJ1-1; D gene uncertain. Trimming shortened V by 4 bases and J by 0 bases, and 3 bases separated the two germline ends. This CDR3 has 12 amino acids. Germline values: CDR1 KGHPV, CDR2 FQNQEV (reference sequence). This CDR3 reads CASSRQNTEVFF. The covered CDR3 bases are TGTGCCAGCAGTCGACAGAACACAGAAGTCTTC.

Worth noting for this clone: The gene names here belong to mouse. From the germline J gene comes the end of the CDR3, since the read stops 1 residue before it. The chain employs TRBV3 and TRBJ1-1; 8 positions match TRBD1. Germline loops: CDR1 SNHLY, CDR2 FYNGKV (reference sequence). V dropped 2 bases and J dropped 1; count of bases not matched to a gene: 3. This CDR3 contains 15 residues. The CDR3 reads CASSLYRGTNTEVFF. Partial CDR3 DNA: TGTGCCAGCAGCTTATACAGGGGGACGAACACAGAAGTCTTC. The full variable domain, its missing parts supplied by reference TRBV3 and TRBJ1-1, is GPKVLQIPSHQIIDMGQMVTLNCDPVSNHLYFYWYKQILGQQMEFLVNFYNGKVMEKSKLFKDQFSVERPDGSYFTLKIQPTALEDSAVYFCASSLYRGTNTEVFFGKGTRLTVV.

Points on this clone: Germline and genes: mouse. The observed sequence ends 1 residue before the CDR3 terminus, with the missing tail filled in from the germline J gene. The V and J genes are TRBV23 and TRBJ2-5; the table's D call TRBD2 went unverified against the DNA. The CDR3 has 16 amino acids. Germline lookup yields CDR1 KGHTA and CDR2 FQNQQP. CDR3: CSSSQSAGGGQDTQYF. The part of the CDR3 DNA that was read is TGCTCCAGCAGTCAATCGGCTGGGGGAGGCCAAGACACCCAGTAC.

Points on this clone: Genes and germline come from the mouse. The missing CDR3 end, 1 residue past where the read stops, is filled in from the germline J gene. The chain has TRBV16 and TRBJ1-3, with 7 nucleotides matching TRBD1. The CDR3 covers 14 residues. CDR1 is SGHSA, CDR2 FRNQAP, per germline. Trimming took 4 bases from V and 2 from J; bases not matched to a gene: 2. The part of the CDR3 DNA that was read is TGTGCAAGCAGCTCCCAGGGGGCTGGAAATACGCTCTAT. Amino acid sequence: CASSSQGAGNTLY. The CDR3 reads in full as CASSSQGAGNTLYF.

Note on this clone: Mouse germline and gene names are used. Sequencing ends 1 residue short of the CDR3 end; the germline J gene provides the rest. The genes are TRBV26 and TRBJ2-5; D is unclear. V lost 2 bases and J lost 2, with 5 bases in between. Per the germline V gene, CDR1 is KGHPV and CDR2 is FQNQEV (reference sequence). The CDR3 sequence is 13 residues long. The CDR3 spells CASSLRAQDTQYF. The sequenced part of the CDR3 DNA is TGTGCCAGCAGTCTGAGGGCCCAAGACACCCAGTAC.

For this clone: Gene names refer to mouse genes. The DNA ends 1 residue before the CDR3 does, and the rest of the CDR3 is filled in from the germline J gene. The chain uses TRBV26 and TRBJ2-3; tentatively, D is TRBD1 (5 bases). V lost 2 bases to trimming and J lost 0 bases, with 9 bases between them. Germline lookup yields CDR1 KGHPV and CDR2 FQNQEV (reference sequence). This CDR3 has 15 residues. The DNA read from the CDR3 is TGTGCCAGCAGTCTGGAGGGGTGGAGTGCAGAAACGCTGTAT. It yields the protein CASSLEGWSAETLY. The entire CDR3 protein reads CASSLEGWSAETLYF.

This clone is classed as medium-sized. Each gene name is a mouse one. The CDR3 end falls 1 residue outside the read, so it is completed with the germline J gene. The chain has TRBV3 and TRBJ2-7, with D possibly TRBD2 on 6 matching bases. There are 14 residues in the CDR3. Per germline, CDR1 SNHLY and CDR2 FYNGKV (reference sequence). V lost 1 base and J lost 2, with 9 bases in between. The DNA read from the CDR3 is TGTGCCAGCAGCTTAGGACTGGACGCCTATGAACAGTAC. Its translation is CASSLGLDAYEQY. The full CDR3 protein is CASSLGLDAYEQYF.

As regards this clone: Gene and germline names: mouse. The CDR3 end is not reached by the read, which stops 1 residue before it; the germline J gene fills it in. The J gene is TRBJ2-1, the V gene TRBV26; 7 bases map to TRBD2. This CDR3 comprises 14 residues. Germline-derived CDR1 and CDR2 are KGHPV and FQNQEV (reference sequence). V trimming: 5 bases; J trimming: 1 base; junction bases outside the gene matches: 2. Partial CDR3 DNA: TGTGCCAGCAGTTTACTGGGGAACTATGCTGAGCAGTTC. It encodes CASSLLGNYAEQF. The full CDR3 reads CASSLLGNYAEQFF.